The T cell receptor (beta chain) under discussion was sequenced for a study of shared clonotypes between healthy human individuals (dated by TCRdb to the early 2020s). For the wider study: Three men and two women, aged 18 to 49 years, made up the cohort. Per donor, three plates each were used for CD4 naive and CD4 memory, two for CD8 naive, and one for CD8 memory. Blood TCR repertoires of 5 or 6 healthy adults were deeply sequenced to estimate repertoire size and the extent of clonotype sharing between individuals. To increase sequencing depth and limit assay-specific biases, TCR repertoire library preparation and sequencing were carried out by different laboratories using diverse techniques. Each donor's leukapheresis produced roughly between roughly 0.85 and 10 billion PBMCs.

The germline V gene provides CDR1 ENHRY and CDR2 SYGVKD. The CDR3, cysteine through phenylalanine, is 12 amino acids long. The DNA shown is the 36-base CDR3, in frame from base 1. V is pared back by 4 bases and J by 1 base, with 4 bases lying between the germline termini. This clone was seen only once. The antigen it recognizes is unknown. No qualities accompany the bases; no much larger clone lies one base away. Other DNA sequences in the same sample also yield this CDR3. Using the deep immunoSEQ assay, multiplex PCR amplified TCR CDR3 regions from genomic DNA. Extracted genomic DNA from each cell subset was distributed evenly across all wells of several immunoSEQ 96-well plates, and each plate was treated as a replicate. For sorted subsets, approximately 200 ng of genomic DNA, equivalent to 25,000 to 30,000 T cell genomes, went into each replicate PCR. The purified libraries were quantified using a Qubit 3.0 fluorometer, sized with a Bioanalyzer 2100, and then quantified again using the KAPA Library Quantification kit. Every immunoSEQ 96-well plate was sequenced on a separate single-read 150-cycle Illumina NextSeq 550 flow cell. The original methods were these. Because the immunoSEQ output included only junctional sequences and no quality scores, the filtering could not be the same as the filtering used for full-length reads. To assign V/J genes and CDR3, sequences were annotated against IMGT germline references using PyIR, a Python wrapper for IgBLAST v1.9. Reads were filtered out if the reads had weak V/J assignments (E-value above 1e-6), no CDR3, stop codons, out-of-frame junctions, or ambiguous translated residues. V3J clonotypes were defined as sequences sharing an identical inferred V gene, J gene, and CDR3 amino acid sequence. Percentage overlap between repertoires was computed as shared unique clonotypes divided by the size of the smaller repertoire. RTK rarefaction, the Chao1 estimator, and Recon v2.1 estimates of unobserved clonotypes were used to assess repertoire richness. Generation probabilities for all TCRbeta clonotypes obtained by the gDNA method from a handful of donors were computed using OLGA. Drawn from immuneACCESS, this table holds only the in-frame rearrangements with V and J called that TCRdb kept. Clones are partly lost; checked studies trace under half to an unresolved V gene and leave the rest unexplained. For V, J and clone size, that table is used; D and trimming come from the DNA. This sample is represented by a few million clones; 85% to 95% of them were singletons. The ten largest clonotypes hold 0.14% of the sample.

The donors were healthy, HIV-negative adults who had no recently reported acute infections or vaccinations. All donors were Caucasian adults living in Nashville, Tennessee, USA. CD4+ T cells were enriched by magnetic negative selection; naive cells were then positively selected on CD45RA, and the negative fraction formed the memory subset. Blood was collected by leukapheresis, and PBMCs were isolated by Ficoll-Histopaque density gradient centrifugation and then cryopreserved in liquid nitrogen vapor phase. Analytical flow cytometry was used to check the purity and quantity of every magnetically sorted T cell population. Genomic DNA was isolated from each sorted fraction and quantified by UV absorbance on a Nanodrop 2000c. The paper's findings and limits, for the study overall: Naive subsets generally had larger estimated clonotype richness than memory subsets. Sampling was restricted to blood, and TCR repertoires in tissue are likely to differ from TCR repertoires in blood. Based on pairwise subsampling, the degree of clonotype sharing among donors was expected to be affected by sequencing depth. Sharing across a handful of donors was observed for about 5% of naive CD4, 3.5% of naive CD8, over 2% of memory CD4, and roughly 0.4% of memory CD8 clonotypes. Because the study included a small number of donors, the genetic and exposure-history diversity represented was limited. Compared with non-shared clonotypes, clonotypes shared by all four sorted-subset donors had higher generation probabilities. Rarefaction of sorted-subset datasets indicated incomplete sequencing despite the large sequencing depth.

Here the chain combines TRBV10-3 and TRBJ2-5; the D gene assignment is ambiguous. The clonotype was recovered from a man between 18 and 35 years old in good health. Sequenced sample: naive CD4+ T cells sorted from blood. In the paper's terms, the cell subset or site label means: CD45RA+ positively selected. The CDR3 here reads CAISGGQETQYF. DNA sequence: TGTGCCATCAGTGGGGGCCAAGAGACCCAGTACTTC.